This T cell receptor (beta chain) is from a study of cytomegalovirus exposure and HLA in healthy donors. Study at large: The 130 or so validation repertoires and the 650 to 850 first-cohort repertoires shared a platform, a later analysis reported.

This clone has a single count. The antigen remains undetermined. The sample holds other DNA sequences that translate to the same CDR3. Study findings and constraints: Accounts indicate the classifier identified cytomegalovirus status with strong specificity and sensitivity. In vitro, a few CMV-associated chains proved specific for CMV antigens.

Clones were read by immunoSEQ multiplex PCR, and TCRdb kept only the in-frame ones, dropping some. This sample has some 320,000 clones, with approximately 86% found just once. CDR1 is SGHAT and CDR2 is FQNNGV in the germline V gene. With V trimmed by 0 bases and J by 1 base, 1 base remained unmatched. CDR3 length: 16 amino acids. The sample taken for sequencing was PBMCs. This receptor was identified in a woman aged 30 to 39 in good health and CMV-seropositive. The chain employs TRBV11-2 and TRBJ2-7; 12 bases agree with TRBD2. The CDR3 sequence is CASSLELAGGSYEQYF. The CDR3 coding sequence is TGTGCCAGCAGCTTAGAACTAGCGGGAGGATCCTACGAGCAGTACTTC.